These 32 T cell receptor beta chains were sequenced from one sample in a study of blood T cell repertoires in COVID-19. Sequenced by immunoSEQ multiplex PCR; TCRdb stores in-frame clones only, minus some. The data show fewer than 250,000 clones, approximately 91% seen once. Sequencing was done on a sample of peripheral blood. The source is a woman aged 60-75 years with acute or convalescent COVID-19.

With regard to this clone: At one of its ends the junction is not consistent with the germline gene, which may arise from a read error. V is TRBV7-7 and J is TRBJ2-5; D is ambiguous. CDR1 and CDR2 (germline): SSHAT, FNYEAQ (reference sequence). The CDR3 extends over 15 amino acids. The CDR3 DNA reads TGTGCTAGCAGCCTAGGGCACCCCCCCCAAGAGACCCAGTACTTC. The encoded protein is CASSLGHPPQETQYF.

J is TRBJ2-1 and V is TRBV18; maybe TRBD2 (6 bases). The V gene's germline CDR1 is KGHSH and CDR2 LQKENI. The V end lost 0 bases, the J end lost 7 bases, and 13 bases lay between the germline ends. CDR3 size: 15 residues. The CDR3 DNA sequence: TGTGCCAGCTCACCACCGGAGGCGGGACGGAATGAGCAGTTCTTC. This codes for CASSPPEAGRNEQFF.

The genes are TRBV5-1 and TRBJ2-3; D is possibly TRBD1 (5 bases). Trimming removed 2 bases from V and 4 bases from J, with 8 bases in between. The germline gives CDR1 SGHRS, CDR2 YFSETQ. This CDR3 comprises 13 residues. The CDR3 nucleotides are TGCGCCAGCAGCTTCCAGGGCCCAGATACGCAGTATTTT. Translation gives CASSFQGPDTQYF.

The chain couples TRBV20-1 to TRBJ2-5, with 7 nucleotides matching TRBD1. The CDR3 has 15 residues. Trimming cost V 3 bases and J 5 bases; bases outside gene matches: 12. Germline assignment: CDR1 DFQATT and CDR2 SNEGSKA (reference sequence). DNA for the CDR3: TGCAGTGCTAGTTGGGACAGTTATAATGGGGAGACCCAGTACTTC. As protein: CSASWDSYNGETQYF.

This chain links TRBV5-4 with TRBJ1-2, with a tentative D call TRBD1 (5 bases). Germline CDR1 SGHNT, CDR2 YYREEE (reference sequence). The CDR3 runs 15 residues. V was trimmed by 0 bases and J by 6 bases, leaving 15 bases between them. The CDR3 loop is CASSLVRRDENGYTF. DNA for the CDR3: TGTGCCAGCAGCTTGGTCCGCAGGGATGAGAATGGCTACACCTTC. Based on the CDR3 plus reference TRBV5-4 and TRBJ1-2, the full variable domain is ETGVTQSPTHLIKTRGQQVTLRCSSQSGHNTVSWYQQALGQGPQFIFQYYREEENGRGNFPPRFSGLQFPNYSSELNVNALELDDSALYLCASSLVRRDENGYTFGSGTRLTVV.

The CDR3 bases are TGTGCCAGCAGCGAACTCTCTGGAAACACCATATATTTT. Amino acids: CASSELSGNTIYF. The chain recombines TRBV3-1 (or the pseudogene TRBV3-2) with TRBJ1-3, with D hard to call. Trimming took 5 bases from V and 0 from J, leaving 5 bases between them. CDR3 length equals 13 residues. CDR1 is LGHDT and CDR2 is YNNKEL in the germline V gene (reference sequence).

V is TRBV3-1 (or the pseudogene TRBV3-2) and J is TRBJ1-5, with D unclear. Per germline, CDR1 LGHDT and CDR2 YNNKEL (reference sequence). Trimming cost V 1 base and J 7 bases, with 8 bases left between them. The CDR3 is 13 amino acids. The CDR3 nucleotides are TGTGCCAGCAGCCAAGGTCCGGGACAGCCCCAGCATTTT. As protein: CASSQGPGQPQHF.

V usage is TRBV30 and J usage is TRBJ2-1; D unclear. Germline V gene lookup returns CDR1 GTSNPN and CDR2 SVGIG (reference sequence). Trimming left V 0 bases short and J 9 bases short, with 12 bases between. This CDR3 has 13 residues. The CDR3 DNA is TGTGCCTGGAGTGTATCAAGCGTCGGTGAGCAGTTCTTC. This sequence encodes CAWSVSSVGEQFF. The whole variable domain, remainder taken from reference TRBV30 and TRBJ2-1, is SQTIHQWPATLVQPVGSPLSLECTVEGTSNPNLYWYRQAAGRGLQLLFYSVGIGQISSEVPQNLSASRPQDRQFILSSKKLLLSDSGFYLCAWSVSSVGEQFFGPGTRLTVL.

This chain uses TRBV9 with TRBJ2-2, with TRBD2 as a possible D gene (5 bases). V was cut by 3 bases and J by 16 bases, with 22 bases left in between. Looked up from germline, CDR1 is SGDLS and CDR2 is YYNGEE. This CDR3 is 14 amino acids long. CDR3 DNA sequence: TGTGCCAGCAGCGGTTACCTGGCGGGTGGACTGAAGTTTTTT. Translated, it gives CASSGYLAGGLKFF.

This rearrangement joins TRBV11-2 to TRBJ2-1, with D maybe TRBD2 (6 bases). V lost 5 bases and J lost 0, with 14 bases in between. Germline V gene data show CDR1 as SGHAT and CDR2 as FQNNGV. The length of the CDR3 is 16 residues. CDR3 sequence: CASSILAFSSYNEQFF. For the CDR3, the DNA is TGTGCCAGCAGCATCCTAGCGTTCAGCTCCTACAATGAGCAGTTCTTC.

The rearrangement uses TRBV6-5 and TRBJ1-6; 8 nucleotides match TRBD1. The junction had 4 bases not matched to a gene; V was cut back by 7 bases and J by 2 bases. The germline V gene has CDR1 MNHEY and CDR2 SVGAGI. This CDR3 contains 15 residues. The CDR3 coding sequence is TGTGCCAGCAACCCAGGGGGCGCCTATAATTCACCCCTCCACTTT. Amino acid sequence: CASNPGGAYNSPLHF.

The chain is built from TRBV6-5 and TRBJ1-5; TRBD1 is a possible D gene (6 bases). Germline CDR1 MNHEY, CDR2 SVGAGI. The V and J ends lost 5 bases and 5 bases respectively, with 13 bases between them. CDR3 size: 14 residues. Here the CDR3 reads CASSRGQTDQPQHF. The DNA of the CDR3 is TGTGCCAGCAGTCGTGGACAGACCGATCAGCCCCAGCATTTT.

This chain joins TRBV5-1 and TRBJ1-1; tentative D call: TRBD1 (6 bases). The CDR3 is 13 residues long. V was clipped by 4 bases and J by 5 bases, with 12 bases between them. Per germline, CDR1 SGHRS and CDR2 YFSETQ. Here the CDR3 DNA reads TGCGCCAGCAGCCCCAGGGGTGAGACTGAAGCTTTCTTT. It encodes CASSPRGETEAFF.

V is TRBV6-5 and J is TRBJ2-7, with D perhaps TRBD2 (6 bases). V was pared by 6 bases and J by 1 base, with 7 bases between. This CDR3 contains 12 residues. Germline CDR1 is MNHEY and CDR2 is SVGAGI. The CDR3 loop is CASSGGSYEQYF. CDR3 in DNA: TGTGCCAGCAGCGGAGGGTCCTACGAGCAGTACTTC.

V is TRBV2 and J is TRBJ1-3, with D perhaps TRBD1 (5 bases). Germline V gives CDR1 SNHLY, CDR2 FYNNEI. The V gene lost 1 base and the J gene lost 0 bases, with 7 bases spanning the gap. This CDR3 spans 15 amino acids. This chain's CDR3 is CASSEGTSSGNTIYF. The CDR3 DNA follows: TGTGCCAGCAGTGAAGGGACAAGCTCTGGAAACACCATATATTTT.

CDR3 residues: CARSLGGRPYNEQFF. As DNA, the CDR3 is TGTGCCAGAAGCTTGGGAGGGCGACCCTACAATGAGCAGTTCTTC. The chain is built from TRBV5-3 and TRBJ2-1, with D possibly TRBD2 on 5 matching bases. TRBV5-3 is labeled an ORF, and its function is uncertain. Trimming removed 0 bases at V and 2 bases at J, with 9 bases between. The CDR3 totals 15 residues.

The chain links TRBV27 to TRBJ2-3; D unresolved. The germline CDR1 and CDR2 sequences are MNHEY and SMNVEV (reference sequence). The CDR3 totals 12 residues. V shed 4 bases and J shed 7 bases, with 9 bases lying between them. For the CDR3, the DNA is TGTGCCAGCAGTTACTCGCGAAATACGCAGTATTTT. Its translation: CASSYSRNTQYF.

The CDR3 DNA sequence: TGTGCCAGCAGTTACCTAGCGGGGAGTCAAGAGACCCAGTACTTC. Its protein product is CASSYLAGSQETQYF. This chain connects TRBV6-2 or TRBV6-3 to TRBJ2-5, with 9 bases identical to TRBD2. CDR1 and CDR2 (germline): MNHEY, SVGEGT. The V and J ends lost 2 bases and 2 bases, in that order; junction bases with no gene match: 3. The CDR3 has 15 amino acids.

The chain uses TRBV3-1 (or the pseudogene TRBV3-2) and TRBJ1-1; 7 bases match TRBD1. The CDR3 loop spans 16 amino acids. The V and J ends lost 2 bases and 4 bases, in that order; junction bases with no gene match: 10. Germline assignment: CDR1 LGHDT and CDR2 YNNKEL (reference sequence). Here the CDR3 reads CASSQQTLTGTTEAFF. CDR3 DNA sequence: TGTGCCAGCAGCCAACAGACCTTGACAGGGACCACTGAAGCTTTCTTT.

The chain carries TRBV2 and TRBJ1-5; tentatively, D is TRBD1 (5 bases). Deletions cut 5 bases from V and 7 bases from J, with 12 bases between. Germline loops: CDR1 SNHLY, CDR2 FYNNEI. This CDR3 is 13 amino acids long. The CDR3 region has the DNA TGTGCCAGCAGTCAGGGAAGTGAACAGCCCCAGCATTTT. This gives the protein CASSQGSEQPQHF.

The rearrangement links TRBV5-1 to TRBJ2-3; weak D call: TRBD1 (6 bases). The CDR3 is 15 amino acids. Trimming pared 0 bases from V and 4 bases from J, leaving 12 bases between. The germline V gene has CDR1 SGHRS and CDR2 YFSETQ. The CDR3 spells CASSLGQGMSDTQYF. Written as DNA, the CDR3 is TGCGCCAGCAGCTTGGGCCAGGGGATGTCAGATACGCAGTATTTT.

The chain couples TRBV10-2 to TRBJ2-4; 7 positions match TRBD2. This CDR3 spans 13 amino acids. Germline lookup yields CDR1 WSHSY and CDR2 SAAADI. V lost 6 bases and J lost 5; bases outside the gene matches: 4. CDR3 bases: TGCGCCAGCAGCTCAGGGAGGGAAAACATTCAGTACTTC. Translating gives CASSSGRENIQYF.

The chain recombines TRBV10-3 with TRBJ1-1; 8 bases are shared with TRBD1. Germline V gene data show CDR1 as ENHRY and CDR2 as SYGVKD. CDR3 length: 15 amino acids. The ends lost 6 bases at V and 0 bases at J; junction bases unmatched: 6. CDR3 DNA: TGTGCCATCAGCGACCGGACAGGGATGAACACTGAAGCTTTCTTT. Translating it yields CAISDRTGMNTEAFF.

The chain joins TRBV5-1 to TRBJ2-3; 8 nucleotides line up with TRBD2. Germline lookup yields CDR1 SGHRS and CDR2 YFSETQ. V dropped 0 bases and J dropped 2; count of bases not matched to a gene: 5. The CDR3 has 16 residues. CDR3 sequence (DNA): TGCGCCAGCAGCTTGGGAAGCGGGGGCTCCACAGATACGCAGTATTTT. Translated, it gives CASSLGSGGSTDTQYF.

The chain is built from TRBV5-1 and TRBJ1-3; D uncertain. The CDR3 spans 13 residues. V lost 5 bases to trimming and J lost 4 bases, with 10 bases between them. The V gene's germline CDR1 is SGHRS and CDR2 YFSETQ. The CDR3, as DNA: TGCGCCAGCAGGACGGAGATCGGAAACACCATATATTTT. This sequence encodes CASRTEIGNTIYF.

This chain connects TRBV5-1 to TRBJ2-2; D is uncertain. CDR1 SGHRS and CDR2 YFSETQ come from the germline V gene. The CDR3 consists of 14 residues. V dropped 3 bases and J dropped 3 bases, with 9 bases sitting between them. CDR3 bases: TGCGCCAGCAGCTCGGGTCGGGACACCGGGGAGCTGTTTTTT. Its protein product is CASSSGRDTGELFF.

V gene TRBV18 combines with J gene TRBJ1-3; 10 positions match TRBD1. This CDR3 has 18 amino acids. Trimming cost V 0 bases and J 2 bases; bases outside gene matches: 7. Germline V gene data show CDR1 as KGHSH and CDR2 as LQKENI. Written as DNA, the CDR3 is TGTGCCAGCTCACCACCAGGAGGACAGGGGGTTACTGGAAACACCATATATTTT. Amino acid sequence: CASSPPGGQGVTGNTIYF.

The gene calls are TRBV19 and TRBJ2-7; weak D call: TRBD2 (6 bases). Germline CDR1 LNHDA, CDR2 SQIVND (reference sequence). V lost 5 bases to trimming and J lost 0 bases, with 14 bases between them. The CDR3 runs 15 residues. Here the CDR3 DNA reads TGTGCCAGTAGTTTCTCAGCGGGCGCCTCCTACGAGCAGTACTTC. Translating it yields CASSFSAGASYEQYF.

The chain is built from TRBV11-2 and TRBJ2-7; 10 positions agree with TRBD2. J was trimmed by 3 bases and V by 3 bases; bases with no gene match: 5. The length of the CDR3 is 15 residues. The germline V gene has CDR1 SGHAT and CDR2 FQNNGV. The DNA of the CDR3 is TGTGCCAGCAGCTTGGGGACTAGCGTCAACTACGAGCAGTACTTC. As protein: CASSLGTSVNYEQYF.

This chain links TRBV19 with TRBJ2-1, with D tentatively TRBD2 (6 bases). Germline loops: CDR1 LNHDA, CDR2 SQIVND (reference sequence). Trimming left V 3 bases short and J 2 bases short, with 20 bases between. This CDR3 is built from 18 residues. For the CDR3, the DNA is TGTGCCAGTAGTATTGGAGGGGCTAGTTCCTCGACCTACAATGAGCAGTTCTTC. Translation: CASSIGGASSSTYNEQFF.

The chain links TRBV7-2 to TRBJ1-3; D not certain. The V end was cut by 4 bases, the J end by 7 bases, with 14 bases between. Germline V gene lookup returns CDR1 SGHTA and CDR2 FQGNSA. The CDR3 totals 14 residues. CDR3 nucleotides: TGTGCCAGCAGCTCCCAAGTCGGAGGTAACACCATATATTTT. This translates into CASSSQVGGNTIYF.

V is TRBV5-1 and J is TRBJ2-7, with 7 nucleotides matching TRBD1. V lost 4 bases and J lost 3; bases outside the gene matches: 7. This CDR3 has 14 amino acids. Germline CDR1 reads SGHRS; CDR2 reads YFSETQ. As DNA, the CDR3 is TGCGCCAGCAGCCAAGGGGGCAACCTCTACGAGCAGTACTTC. Its translation is CASSQGGNLYEQYF.